Only one count was recorded for the clone carrying this T cell receptor beta chain. With V trimmed by 5 bases and J by 4 bases, 9 bases remained unmatched. The V gene's germline CDR1 is SGHTA and CDR2 FQGNSA. The CDR3 covers 15 residues. CD45RO-negative, CCR7-selected cells formed the naive CD8 fraction, which excluded terminally differentiated effector memory CD45RA+ cells. These data come from a study of shared clonotypes between healthy human individuals. Libraries were prepared by immunoSEQ multiplex PCR; TCRdb keeps only in-frame clonotypes and omits some of them. The sample shows over 800,000 clones, 80% to 95% of them seen only once.

The rearrangement links TRBV7-2 to TRBJ1-1; 8 nucleotides line up with TRBD1. The sequencing sample was made of naive CD8+ T cells sorted from blood. This TCR came from a man aged 25 to 40 in good health. Here the CDR3 DNA reads TGTGCCAGCAGCCCACCCTGGACAGGGAGCACTGAAGCTTTCTTT. It translates to CASSPPWTGSTEAFF.